The T cell receptor (beta chain) described here comes from a study of tumor and adjacent non-tumor tissue in lung cancer. Study summary: On average, productive TCRbeta reads reached about 4.4 million per sample.

Overall study findings and caveats: Significantly higher TCR diversity was found in tumor than normal lung. Top 100 clones took a larger repertoire share in normal lung.

This clonotype occurred many times. Its antigen is currently unknown. V was trimmed by 2 bases and J by 0 bases, leaving 5 bases between them. This CDR3 comprises 14 residues. Germline CDR1 MNHEY, CDR2 SVGAGI. The library came from three nested PCR rounds adapted from ARM-PCR protocols. TCRdb analysed the multiplex PCR reads with MiXCR anew, one entry per CDR3 protein. The sample carries 91,000 or so distinct CDR3 sequences, less than 80% recorded once. No cell sorting was done before RNA was extracted from the tissue. Newly diagnosed lung cancer patients had thoracic surgery in China, August–late 2014, without prior chemotherapy.

J is TRBJ1-3 and V is TRBV6-5; D uncertain. The TCR originated in a man in his 60s with non-small cell lung cancer. The sequencing input was lung tumor tissue. CDR3 region: CASSYGSSGNTIYF. CDR3 DNA: TGTGCCAGCAGTTACGGGTCCTCTGGAAACACCATATATTTT.